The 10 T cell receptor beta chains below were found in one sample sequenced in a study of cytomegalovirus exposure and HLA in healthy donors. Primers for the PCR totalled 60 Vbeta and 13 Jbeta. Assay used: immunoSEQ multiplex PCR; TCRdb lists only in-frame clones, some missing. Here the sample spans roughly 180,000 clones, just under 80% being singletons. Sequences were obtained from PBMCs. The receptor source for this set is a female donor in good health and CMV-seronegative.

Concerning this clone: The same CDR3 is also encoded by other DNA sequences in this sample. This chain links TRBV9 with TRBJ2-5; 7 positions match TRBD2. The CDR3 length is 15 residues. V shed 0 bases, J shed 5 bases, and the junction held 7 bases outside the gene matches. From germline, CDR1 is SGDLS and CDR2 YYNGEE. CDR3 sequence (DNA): TGTGCCAGCAGCGTAGGCCCCGGTAGCGGGGAGACCCAGTACTTC. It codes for CASSVGPGSGETQYF.

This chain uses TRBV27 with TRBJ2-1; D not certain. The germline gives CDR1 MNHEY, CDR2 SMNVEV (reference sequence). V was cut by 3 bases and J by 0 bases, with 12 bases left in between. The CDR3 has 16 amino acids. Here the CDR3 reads CASSLGPLGSYNEQFF. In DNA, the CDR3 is TGTGCCAGCAGTTTGGGCCCGCTGGGCTCCTACAATGAGCAGTTCTTC.

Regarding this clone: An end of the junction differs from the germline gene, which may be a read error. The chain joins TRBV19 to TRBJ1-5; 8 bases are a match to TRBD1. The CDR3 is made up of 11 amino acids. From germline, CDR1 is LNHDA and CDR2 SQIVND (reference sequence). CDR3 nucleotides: TGTGCCAGTAGTATCGGGGACAGGAAGGATTTT. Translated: CASSIGDRKDF.

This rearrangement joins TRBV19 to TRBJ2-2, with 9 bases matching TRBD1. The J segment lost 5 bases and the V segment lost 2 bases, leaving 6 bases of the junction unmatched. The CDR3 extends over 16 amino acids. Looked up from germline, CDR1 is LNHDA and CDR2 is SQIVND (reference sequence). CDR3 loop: CASSIIPGQGTGELFF. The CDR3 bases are TGTGCCAGTAGTATAATCCCGGGACAGGGTACCGGGGAGCTGTTTTTT. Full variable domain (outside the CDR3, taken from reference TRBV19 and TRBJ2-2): DGGITQSPKYLFRKEGQNVTLSCEQNLNHDAMYWYRQDPGQGLRLIYYSQIVNDFQKGDIAEGYSVSREKKESFPLTVTSAQKNPTAFYLCASSIIPGQGTGELFFGEGSRLTVL.

The CDR3 nucleotides are TGTGCCAGCAGCCCGAACGGGGGGGAGCTGTTTTTT. It translates to CASSPNGGELFF. The chain couples TRBV7-2 to TRBJ2-2; D is ambiguous. Per germline, CDR1 SGHTA and CDR2 FQGNSA. The CDR3 contains 12 residues. With 5 bases removed from V and 8 bases from J, the gap between germline ends came to 9 bases.

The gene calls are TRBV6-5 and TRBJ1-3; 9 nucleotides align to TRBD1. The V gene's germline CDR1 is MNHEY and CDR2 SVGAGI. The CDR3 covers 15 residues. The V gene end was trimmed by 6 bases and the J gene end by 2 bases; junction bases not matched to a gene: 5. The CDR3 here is CASRLGQGPGNTIYF. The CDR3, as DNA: TGTGCCAGCAGGCTCGGACAGGGGCCTGGAAACACCATATATTTT.

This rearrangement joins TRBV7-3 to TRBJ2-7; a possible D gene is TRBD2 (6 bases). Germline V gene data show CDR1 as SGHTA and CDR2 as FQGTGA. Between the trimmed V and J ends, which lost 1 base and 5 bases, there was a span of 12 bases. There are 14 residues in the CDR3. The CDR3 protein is CASSLSGGIHEQYF. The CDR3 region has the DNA TGTGCCAGCAGCTTAAGCGGCGGGATCCACGAGCAGTACTTC.

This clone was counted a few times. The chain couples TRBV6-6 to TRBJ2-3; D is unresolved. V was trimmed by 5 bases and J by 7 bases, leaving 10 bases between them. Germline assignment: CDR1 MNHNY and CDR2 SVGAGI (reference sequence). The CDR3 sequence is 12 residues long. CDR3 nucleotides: TGTGCCAGCAGTCGGCCGAGGAATACGCAGTATTTT. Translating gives CASSRPRNTQYF.

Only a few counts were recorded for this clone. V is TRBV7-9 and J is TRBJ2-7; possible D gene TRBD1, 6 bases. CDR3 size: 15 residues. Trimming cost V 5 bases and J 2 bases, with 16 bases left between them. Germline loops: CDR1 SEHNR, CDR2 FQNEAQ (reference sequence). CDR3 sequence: CASSLRVDRPYEQYF. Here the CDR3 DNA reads TGTGCCAGCAGCCTACGTGTGGACAGACCCTACGAGCAGTACTTC. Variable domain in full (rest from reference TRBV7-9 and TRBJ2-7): DTGVSQNPRHKITKRGQNVTFRCDPISEHNRLYWYRQTLGQGPEFLTYFQNEAQLEKSRLLSDRFSAERPKGSFSTLEIQRTEQGDSAMYLCASSLRVDRPYEQYFGPGTRLTVT.

The CDR3 nucleotides are TGTGCCAGCAGCCCCCGGGGGTTAGCGGGAGTTGGTGAGCAGTTCTTC. Translating gives CASSPRGLAGVGEQFF. This sequence joins TRBV7-2 and TRBJ2-1; 9 positions agree with TRBD2. The CDR3 spans 16 residues. Germline-derived CDR1 and CDR2 are SGHTA and FQGNSA. J gave up 9 bases and V 5 bases, and 14 bases lay outside the gene matches.